The clone carrying this T cell receptor beta chain was seen a handful of times. Its antigen is unidentified. The sample is drawn from a study of vaccination and CD4 T cells after COVID-19. Study-level information: Participants were administered two doses of either the BNT162b2 or the mRNA-1273 vaccine. Each control was exposed to a CEFX pool, an HIV-1 Nef pool, or no peptide at all.

Scientists ran DNA taken from cultured CD4+ T cells through the Oncomine TCR Beta short-read assay for sequencing. TCRdb re-called the PCR reads with MiXCR, one entry per CDR3 protein. The data show thousands of distinct CDR3 sequences, 46% seen once. Treatment denoted: roughly ten-day PBMC culture with coronavirus spike peptide pools or control peptides (ViraFEST assay). The unexposed donor gave CD4+ T cells before the COVID-19 pandemic (2011-2018). Expansion of antigen-specific T cells with peptide pools by ViraFEST preceded sequencing of TCRs. Culture of 1.9 million or so PBMCs per well took place with 10 IU/ml IL-2 and roughly 9.8 ug/ml peptide pools. This CDR3 has 15 amino acids. Between the trimmed V and J ends, which lost 0 bases and 3 bases, there was a span of 13 bases. From germline, CDR1 is SGHRS and CDR2 YFSETQ.

This TCR came from a human donor in good health. Source material: CD4+ T cells from blood, cultured in vitro. The V gene is TRBV5-1, the J gene TRBJ2-7; either TRBD1 or TRBD2 may supply D (5 bases each). CDR3 nucleotides: TGCGCCAGCAGCTTGGGGGGGATTGGCCTCTACGAGCAGTACTTC. Encoded protein: CASSLGGIGLYEQYF.